The T cell receptor beta chain described here comes from a study of CD8+ T cells in alopecia areata. Study as a whole: Each of the treated patients was given oral tofacitinib, 5 to 10 mg twice daily, for moderate-to-severe alopecia areata. General study results and limits: Alopecia totalis/universalis scalp especially showed more expanded CD8+ clones than normal scalp. The study found that many expanded lesional clones persisted in scalp and blood during tofacitinib. Resident alphabeta T-cell populations of normal skin are likewise subject to sequencing in scalp samples.

Once RNA had been extracted, it was reverse transcribed into cDNA to act as the sequencing template. TCRdb's copy holds only in-frame clones and misses some; the assay was immunoSEQ multiplex PCR. The sample yields about 110,000 clones, approximately 54% seen once. The treatment: oral pan-JAK inhibitor, 5-10 mg twice daily. This clone has just a few counts. Its antigen remains unidentified. The CDR3 contains 15 residues. CDR1 and CDR2 (germline): GTSNPN, SVGIG (reference sequence). Deletions cut 2 bases from V and 2 bases from J, with 15 bases between. The sample was CD8+ T cells sorted from blood, taken at week 24, from a patient treated with tofacitinib. The rearrangement joins TRBV30 to TRBJ2-5; D unresolved. The sequence was collected from a human donor with alopecia areata. CDR3 sequence: CAWSPQMDRQETQYF. CDR3 coding DNA: TGTGCCTGGAGTCCCCAGATGGACCGTCAAGAGACCCAGTACTTC.